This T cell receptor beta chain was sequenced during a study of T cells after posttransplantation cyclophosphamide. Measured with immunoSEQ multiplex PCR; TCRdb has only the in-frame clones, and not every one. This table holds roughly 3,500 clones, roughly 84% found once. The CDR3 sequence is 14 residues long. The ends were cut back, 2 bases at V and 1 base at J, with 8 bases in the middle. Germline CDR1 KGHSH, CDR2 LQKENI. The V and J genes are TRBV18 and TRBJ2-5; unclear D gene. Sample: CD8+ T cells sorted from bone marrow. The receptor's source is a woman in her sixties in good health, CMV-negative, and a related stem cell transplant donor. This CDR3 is CASSPTDLQETQYF. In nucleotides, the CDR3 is TGTGCCAGCTCACCAACAGACCTCCAAGAGACCCAGTACTTC.